Sequencing of this T cell receptor beta chain was carried out in a study of blood T cells in healthy people across ages. Study-level results: The percentage of naive T cells correlated strongly with TCR beta diversity.

As concerns this clonotype: Its target is unknown.

PCR was performed a second time for about 7 to 12 cycles using a sample-barcoded 5' primer and a J-beta primer mix. TCRdb re-analysed the 5' RACE reads in MiXCR, keeping a single row per CDR3 protein. The sample carries some 1.4 million distinct CDR3 sequences, 42% recorded once. Germline V gene sequence: CDR1 KGHDR, CDR2 SFDVKD. This CDR3 contains 16 residues. Trimming left V 4 bases short and J 4 bases short, with 18 bases between. The material sequenced was blood. The rearrangement links TRBV24-1 to TRBJ1-2; D not certain. This clonotype originated in a woman aged 18 to 35 in good health. CDR3 sequence (DNA): TGTGCCACCAGTGACACCACAACGGGCAGCTTCTATGGCTACACCTTC. It codes for CATSDTTTGSFYGYTF.